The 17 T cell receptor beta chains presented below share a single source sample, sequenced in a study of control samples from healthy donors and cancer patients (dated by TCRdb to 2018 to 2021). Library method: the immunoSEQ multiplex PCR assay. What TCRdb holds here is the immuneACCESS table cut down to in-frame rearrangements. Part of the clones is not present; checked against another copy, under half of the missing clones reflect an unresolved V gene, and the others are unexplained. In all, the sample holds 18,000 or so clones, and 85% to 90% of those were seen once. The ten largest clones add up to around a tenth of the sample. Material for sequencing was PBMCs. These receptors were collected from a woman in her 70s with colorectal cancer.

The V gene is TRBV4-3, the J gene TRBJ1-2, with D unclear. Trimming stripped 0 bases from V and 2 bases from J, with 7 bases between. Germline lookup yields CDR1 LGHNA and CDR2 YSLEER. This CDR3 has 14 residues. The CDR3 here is CASSQDAANYGYTF. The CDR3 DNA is TGCGCCAGCAGCCAAGATGCGGCAAACTATGGCTACACCTTC.

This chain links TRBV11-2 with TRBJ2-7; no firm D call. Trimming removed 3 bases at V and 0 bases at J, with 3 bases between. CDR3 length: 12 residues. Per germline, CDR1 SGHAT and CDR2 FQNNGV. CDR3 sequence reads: CASSFSSYEQYF. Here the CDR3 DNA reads TGTGCCAGCAGCTTCAGCTCCTACGAGCAGTACTTC.

The CDR3 region is CASSQDLDMREQYF. The CDR3 DNA reads TGCGCCAGCAGCCAAGATCTGGATATGCGGGAGCAGTACTTC. The chain couples TRBV4-3 to TRBJ2-7; the D is unclear. This CDR3 has 14 residues. Germline lookup yields CDR1 LGHNA and CDR2 YSLEER. Trimming removed 0 bases at V and 7 bases at J, with 13 bases between.

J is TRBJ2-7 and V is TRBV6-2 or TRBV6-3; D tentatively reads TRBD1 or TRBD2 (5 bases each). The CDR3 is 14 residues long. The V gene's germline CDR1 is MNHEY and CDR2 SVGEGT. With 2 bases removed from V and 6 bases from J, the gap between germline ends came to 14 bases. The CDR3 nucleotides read TGTGCCAGCAGTTACGGGACCGTAGTCTTCGAGCAGTACTTC. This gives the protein CASSYGTVVFEQYF.

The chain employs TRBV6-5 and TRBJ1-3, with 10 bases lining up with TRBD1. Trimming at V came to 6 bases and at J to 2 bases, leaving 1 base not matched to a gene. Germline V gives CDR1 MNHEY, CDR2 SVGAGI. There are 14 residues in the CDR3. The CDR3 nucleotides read TGTGCCAGCAGAGGGACAGGGGCTGGAAACACCATATATTTT. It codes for CASRGTGAGNTIYF.

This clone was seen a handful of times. CDR3: CASSLDSGRLGSPLHF. The CDR3 DNA reads TGCGCCAGCAGCTTGGATTCCGGCAGGCTGGGGTCACCCCTCCACTTT. J is TRBJ1-6 and V is TRBV5-1; D gene unclear. The ends were cut back, 0 bases at V and 10 bases at J, with 17 bases in the middle. Per germline, CDR1 SGHRS and CDR2 YFSETQ. The length of the CDR3 is 16 residues.

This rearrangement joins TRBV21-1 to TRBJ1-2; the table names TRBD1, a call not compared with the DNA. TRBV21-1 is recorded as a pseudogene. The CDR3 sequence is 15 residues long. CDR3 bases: TGTGCCAGCAGCAAAGAGGGACAGGGTACGGATGGCTACACCTTC. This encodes CASSKEGQGTDGYTF.

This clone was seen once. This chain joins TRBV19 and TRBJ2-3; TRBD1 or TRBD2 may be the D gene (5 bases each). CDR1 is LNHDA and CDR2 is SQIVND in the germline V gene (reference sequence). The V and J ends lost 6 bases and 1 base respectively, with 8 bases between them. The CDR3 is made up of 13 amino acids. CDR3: CASSLGGTDTQYF. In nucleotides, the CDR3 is TGTGCCAGTAGCCTGGGGGGCACAGATACGCAGTATTTT.

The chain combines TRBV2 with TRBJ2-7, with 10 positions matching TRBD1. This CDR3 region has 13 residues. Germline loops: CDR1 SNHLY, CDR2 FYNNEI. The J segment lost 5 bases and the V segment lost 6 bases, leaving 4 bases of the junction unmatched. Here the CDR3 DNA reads TGTGCCAGCAGCGGGACAGGGGTGCACGAGCAGTACTTC. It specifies CASSGTGVHEQYF.

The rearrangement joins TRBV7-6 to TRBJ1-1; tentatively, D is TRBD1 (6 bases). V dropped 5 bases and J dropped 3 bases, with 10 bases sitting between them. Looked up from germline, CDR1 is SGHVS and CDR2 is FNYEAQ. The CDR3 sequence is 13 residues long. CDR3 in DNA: TGTGCCAGCAGCCACAGGGCGGACACTGAAGCTTTCTTT. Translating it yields CASSHRADTEAFF.

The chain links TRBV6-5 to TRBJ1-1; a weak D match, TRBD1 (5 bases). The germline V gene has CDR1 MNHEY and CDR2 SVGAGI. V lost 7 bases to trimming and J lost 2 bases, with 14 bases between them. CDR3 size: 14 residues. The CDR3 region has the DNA TGTGCCAGCAAACGGGACTTTTCTAACACTGAAGCTTTCTTT. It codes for CASKRDFSNTEAFF.

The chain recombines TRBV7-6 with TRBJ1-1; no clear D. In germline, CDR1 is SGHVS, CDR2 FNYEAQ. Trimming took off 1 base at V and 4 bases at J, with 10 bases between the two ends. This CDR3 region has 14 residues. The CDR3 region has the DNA TGTGCCAGCAGCTTAGGTAGGCAGAGCACTGAAGCTTTCTTT. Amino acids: CASSLGRQSTEAFF. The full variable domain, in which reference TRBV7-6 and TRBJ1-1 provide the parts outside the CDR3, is GAGVSQSPRYKVTKRGQDVALRCDPISGHVSLYWYRQALGQGPEFLTYFNYEAQQDKSGLPNDRFSAERPEGSISTLTIQRTEQRDSAMYRCASSLGRQSTEAFFGQGTRLTVV.

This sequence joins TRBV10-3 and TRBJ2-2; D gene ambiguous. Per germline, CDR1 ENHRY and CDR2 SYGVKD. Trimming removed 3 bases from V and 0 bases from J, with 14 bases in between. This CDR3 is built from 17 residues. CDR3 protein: CAISEGMGNPNTGELFF. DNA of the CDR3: TGTGCCATCAGTGAAGGAATGGGGAATCCGAACACCGGGGAGCTGTTTTTT.

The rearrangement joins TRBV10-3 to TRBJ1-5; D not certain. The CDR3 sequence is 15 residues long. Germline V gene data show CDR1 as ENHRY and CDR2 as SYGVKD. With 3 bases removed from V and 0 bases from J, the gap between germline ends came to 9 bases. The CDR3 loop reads CAISDVQASNQPQHF. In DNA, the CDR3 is TGTGCCATCAGTGACGTTCAGGCTAGCAATCAGCCCCAGCATTTT.

The CDR3 DNA sequence: TGTGCCAGCAACGGACGAACAAGAGGGTACGAGCAGTACTTC. Translating it yields CASNGRTRGYEQYF. The rearrangement uses TRBV6-7 and TRBJ2-7, with TRBD2 as a possible D gene (5 bases). TRBV6-7 is an ORF; its function is uncertain. Trimming pared 7 bases from V and 4 bases from J, leaving 17 bases between. The CDR3 has 14 amino acids.

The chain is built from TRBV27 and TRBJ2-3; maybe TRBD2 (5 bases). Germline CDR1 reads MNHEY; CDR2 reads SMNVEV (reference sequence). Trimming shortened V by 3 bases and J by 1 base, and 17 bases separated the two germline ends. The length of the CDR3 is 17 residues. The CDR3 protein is CASSFNGVSARTDTQYF. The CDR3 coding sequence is TGTGCCAGCAGTTTTAATGGCGTTAGCGCGCGCACAGATACGCAGTATTTT.

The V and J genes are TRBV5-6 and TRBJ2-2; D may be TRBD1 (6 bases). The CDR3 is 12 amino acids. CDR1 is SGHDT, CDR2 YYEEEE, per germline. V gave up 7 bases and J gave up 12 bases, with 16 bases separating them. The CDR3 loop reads CASEGSQGQLFF. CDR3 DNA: TGTGCCAGCGAGGGATCCCAGGGGCAGCTGTTTTTT.